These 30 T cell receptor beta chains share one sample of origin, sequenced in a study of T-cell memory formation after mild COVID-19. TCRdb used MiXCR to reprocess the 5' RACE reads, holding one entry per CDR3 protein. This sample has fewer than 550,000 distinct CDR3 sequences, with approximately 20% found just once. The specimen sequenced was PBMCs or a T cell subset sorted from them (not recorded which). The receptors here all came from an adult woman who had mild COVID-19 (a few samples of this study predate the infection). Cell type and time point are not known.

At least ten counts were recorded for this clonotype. CDR3 loop: CASSLRLAGDNEQFF. The CDR3 coding sequence is TGTGCCAGCAGCCTGAGACTAGCGGGAGACAATGAGCAGTTCTTC. This chain uses TRBV7-2 with TRBJ2-1; 12 positions match TRBD2. The germline gives CDR1 SGHTA, CDR2 FQGNSA. The CDR3 has 15 residues. Germline trimming cut 5 bases from V and 5 bases from J; bases unmatched to any gene: 4.

CDR3 coding DNA: TGTGCCTGGAGTGTAGGGGGGCGGTGGACAGATACGCAGTATTTT. It codes for CAWSVGGRWTDTQYF. The chain joins TRBV30 to TRBJ2-3; D tentatively fits TRBD1 or TRBD2 (6 bases each). The V and J ends lost 0 bases and 3 bases respectively, with 13 bases between them. CDR1 is GTSNPN, CDR2 SVGIG, per germline (reference sequence). The length of the CDR3 is 15 residues.

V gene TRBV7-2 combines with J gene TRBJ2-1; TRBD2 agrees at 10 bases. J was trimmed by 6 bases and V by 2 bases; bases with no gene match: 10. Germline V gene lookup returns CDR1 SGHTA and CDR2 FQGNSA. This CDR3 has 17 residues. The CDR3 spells CASSLLAGVRHVNEQFF. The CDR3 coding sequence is TGTGCCAGCAGCTTACTAGCGGGAGTTCGTCACGTCAATGAGCAGTTCTTC.

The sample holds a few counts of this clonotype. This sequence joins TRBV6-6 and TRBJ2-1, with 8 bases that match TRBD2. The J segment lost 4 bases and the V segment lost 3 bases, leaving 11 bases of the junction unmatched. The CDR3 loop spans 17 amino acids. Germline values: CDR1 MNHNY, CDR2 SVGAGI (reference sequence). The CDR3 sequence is CASSYSERELTYNEQFF. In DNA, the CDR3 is TGTGCCAGCAGTTATTCCGAGCGGGAGTTAACTTACAATGAGCAGTTCTTC.

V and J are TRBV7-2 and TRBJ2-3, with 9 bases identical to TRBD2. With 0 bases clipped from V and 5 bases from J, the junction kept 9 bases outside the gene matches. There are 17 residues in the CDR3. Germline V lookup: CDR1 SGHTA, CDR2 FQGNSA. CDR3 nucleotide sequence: TGTGCCAGCAGCTTAGCTAGCGGGAGCTCCGGCGAAGATACGCAGTATTTT. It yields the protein CASSLASGSSGEDTQYF. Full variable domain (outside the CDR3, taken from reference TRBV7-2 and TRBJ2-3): GAGVSQSPSNKVTEKGKDVELRCDPISGHTALYWYRQSLGQGLEFLIYFQGNSAPDKSGLPSDRFSAERTGGSVSTLTIQRTQQEDSAVYLCASSLASGSSGEDTQYFGPGTRLTVL.

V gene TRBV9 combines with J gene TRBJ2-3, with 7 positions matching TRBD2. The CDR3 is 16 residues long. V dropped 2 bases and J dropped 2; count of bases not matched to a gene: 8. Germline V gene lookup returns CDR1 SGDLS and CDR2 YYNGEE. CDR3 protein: CASSVGGGEVTDTQYF. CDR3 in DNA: TGTGCCAGCAGCGTTGGTGGGGGGGAGGTCACAGATACGCAGTATTTT.

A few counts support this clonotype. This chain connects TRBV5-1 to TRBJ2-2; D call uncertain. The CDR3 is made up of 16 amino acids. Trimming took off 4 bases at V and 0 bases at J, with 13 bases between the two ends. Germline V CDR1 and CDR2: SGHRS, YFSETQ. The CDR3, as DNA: TGCGCCAGCAGCCGAATACCCACCGCGAACACCGGGGAGCTGTTTTTT. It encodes CASSRIPTANTGELFF.

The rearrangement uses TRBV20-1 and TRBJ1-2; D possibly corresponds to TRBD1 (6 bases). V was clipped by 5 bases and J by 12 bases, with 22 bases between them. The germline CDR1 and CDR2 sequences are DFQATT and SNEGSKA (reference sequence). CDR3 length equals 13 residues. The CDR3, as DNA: TGCAGTGCTGATACTACAGGGACCAATTATGACACCTTC. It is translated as CSADTTGTNYDTF.

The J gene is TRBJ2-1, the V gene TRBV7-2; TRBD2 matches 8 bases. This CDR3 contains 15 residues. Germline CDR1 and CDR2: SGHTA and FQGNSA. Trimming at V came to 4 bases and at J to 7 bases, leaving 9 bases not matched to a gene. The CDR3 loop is CASSSRAGVGNEQFF. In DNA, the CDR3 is TGTGCCAGCAGCTCGCGAGCGGGAGTAGGTAATGAGCAGTTCTTC.

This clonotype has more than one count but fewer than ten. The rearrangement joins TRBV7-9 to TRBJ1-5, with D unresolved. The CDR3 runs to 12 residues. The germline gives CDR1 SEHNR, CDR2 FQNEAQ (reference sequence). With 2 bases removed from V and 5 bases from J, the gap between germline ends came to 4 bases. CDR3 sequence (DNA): TGTGCCAGCAGCTTAATAGATCAGCCCCAGCATTTT. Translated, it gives CASSLIDQPQHF. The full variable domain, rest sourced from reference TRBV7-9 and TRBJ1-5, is DTGVSQNPRHKITKRGQNVTFRCDPISEHNRLYWYRQTLGQGPEFLTYFQNEAQLEKSRLLSDRFSAERPKGSFSTLEIQRTEQGDSAMYLCASSLIDQPQHFGDGTRLSIL.

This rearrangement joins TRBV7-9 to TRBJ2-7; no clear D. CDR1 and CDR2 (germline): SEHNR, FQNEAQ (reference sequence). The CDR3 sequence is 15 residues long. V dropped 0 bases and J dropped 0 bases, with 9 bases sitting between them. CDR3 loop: CASSLAKAYSYEQYF. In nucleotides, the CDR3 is TGTGCCAGCAGCTTAGCGAAGGCGTACTCCTACGAGCAGTACTTC.

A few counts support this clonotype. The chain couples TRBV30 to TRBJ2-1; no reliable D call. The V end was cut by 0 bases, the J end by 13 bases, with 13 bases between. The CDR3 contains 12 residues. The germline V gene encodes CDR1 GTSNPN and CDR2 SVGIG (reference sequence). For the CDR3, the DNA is TGTGCCTGGAGTGTACTGTTCGAGGTACAGTTCTTC. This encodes CAWSVLFEVQFF.

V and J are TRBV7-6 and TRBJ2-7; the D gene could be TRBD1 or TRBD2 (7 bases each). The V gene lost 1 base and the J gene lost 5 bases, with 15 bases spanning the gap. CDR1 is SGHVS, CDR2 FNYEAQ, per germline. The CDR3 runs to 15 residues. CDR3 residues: CASSLGQGGLDEQYF. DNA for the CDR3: TGTGCCAGCAGCTTAGGACAGGGAGGGTTGGACGAGCAGTACTTC.

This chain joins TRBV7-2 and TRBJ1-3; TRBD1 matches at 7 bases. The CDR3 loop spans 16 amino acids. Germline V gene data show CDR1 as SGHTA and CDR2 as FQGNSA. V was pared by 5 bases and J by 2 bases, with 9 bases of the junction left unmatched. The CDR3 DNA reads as TGTGCCAGCAGCCGTTTTCAGGGGGGGCCTGGAAACACCATATATTTT. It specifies CASSRFQGGPGNTIYF.

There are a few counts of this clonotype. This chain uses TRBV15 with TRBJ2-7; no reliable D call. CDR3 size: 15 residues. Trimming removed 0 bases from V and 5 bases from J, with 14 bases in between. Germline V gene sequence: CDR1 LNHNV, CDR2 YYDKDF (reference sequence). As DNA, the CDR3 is TGTGCCACCAGCAGAGATGAGCGTCTACTGAACGAGCAGTACTTC. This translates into CATSRDERLLNEQYF.

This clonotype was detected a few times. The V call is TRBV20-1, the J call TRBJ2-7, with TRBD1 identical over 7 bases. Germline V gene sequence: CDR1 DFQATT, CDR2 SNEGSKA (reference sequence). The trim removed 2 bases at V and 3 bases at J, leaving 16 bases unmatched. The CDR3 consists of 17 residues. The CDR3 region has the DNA TGCAGTGCTAGATACCGAGGGGTGACAGGGCTTAGCTACGAGCAGTACTTC. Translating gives CSARYRGVTGLSYEQYF.

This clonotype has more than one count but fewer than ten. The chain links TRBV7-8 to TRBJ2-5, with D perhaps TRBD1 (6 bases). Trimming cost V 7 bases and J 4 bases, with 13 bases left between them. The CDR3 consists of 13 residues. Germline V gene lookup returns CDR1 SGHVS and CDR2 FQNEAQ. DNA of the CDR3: TGTGCCAGCACCTTTGGGACAACAGAGACCCAGTACTTC. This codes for CASTFGTTETQYF. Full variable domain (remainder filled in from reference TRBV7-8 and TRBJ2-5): GAGVSQSPRYKVAKRGQDVALRCDPISGHVSLFWYQQALGQGPEFLTYFQNEAQLDKSGLPSDRFFAERPEGSVSTLKIQRTQQEDSAVYLCASTFGTTETQYFGPGTRLLVL.

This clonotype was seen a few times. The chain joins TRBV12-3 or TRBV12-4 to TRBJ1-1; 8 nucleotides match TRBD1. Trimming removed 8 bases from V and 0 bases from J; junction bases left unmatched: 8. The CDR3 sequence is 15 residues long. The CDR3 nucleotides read TGTGCCAGCTGCTTACAGGGGGAGTTGAACACTGAAGCTTTCTTT. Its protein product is CASCLQGELNTEAFF.

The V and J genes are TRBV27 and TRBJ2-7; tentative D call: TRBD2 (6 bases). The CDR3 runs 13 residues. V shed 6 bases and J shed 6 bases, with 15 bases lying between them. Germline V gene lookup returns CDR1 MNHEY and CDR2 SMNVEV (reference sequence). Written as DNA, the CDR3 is TGTGCCAGCAGCCTAGCGACTGGAACCGAGCAGTACTTC. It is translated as CASSLATGTEQYF.

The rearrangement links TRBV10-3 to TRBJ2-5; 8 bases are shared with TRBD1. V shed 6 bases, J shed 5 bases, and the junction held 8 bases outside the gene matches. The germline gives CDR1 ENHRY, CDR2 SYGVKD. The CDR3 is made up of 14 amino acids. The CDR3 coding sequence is TGTGCCATCAGAGCCGGGACAGGCGGGGAGACCCAGTACTTC. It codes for CAIRAGTGGETQYF.

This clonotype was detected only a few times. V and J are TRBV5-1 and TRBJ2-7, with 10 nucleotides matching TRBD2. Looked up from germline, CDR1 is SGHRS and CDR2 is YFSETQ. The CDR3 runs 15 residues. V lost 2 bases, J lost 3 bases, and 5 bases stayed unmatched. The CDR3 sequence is CASSFLAGVDYEQYF. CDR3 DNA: TGCGCCAGCAGCTTCCTAGCGGGAGTAGACTACGAGCAGTACTTC.

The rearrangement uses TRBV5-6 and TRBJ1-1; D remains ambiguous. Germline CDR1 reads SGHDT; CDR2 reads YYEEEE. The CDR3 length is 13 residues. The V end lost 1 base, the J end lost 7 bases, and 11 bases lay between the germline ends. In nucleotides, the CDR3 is TGTGCCAGCAGCTTGATGGGCAGAAATGAAGCTTTCTTT. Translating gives CASSLMGRNEAFF.

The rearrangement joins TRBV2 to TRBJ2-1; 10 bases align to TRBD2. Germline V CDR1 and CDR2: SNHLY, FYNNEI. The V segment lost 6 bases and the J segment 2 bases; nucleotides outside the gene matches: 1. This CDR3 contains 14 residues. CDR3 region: CASSSGGAYNEQFF. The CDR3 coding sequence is TGTGCCAGCAGCAGCGGGGGGGCCTACAATGAGCAGTTCTTC.

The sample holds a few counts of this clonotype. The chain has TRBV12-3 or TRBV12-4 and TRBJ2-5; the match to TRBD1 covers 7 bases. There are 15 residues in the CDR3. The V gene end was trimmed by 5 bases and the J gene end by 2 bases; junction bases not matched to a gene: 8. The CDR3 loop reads CASSPQTGPQETQYF. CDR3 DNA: TGTGCCAGCAGTCCCCAGACAGGGCCTCAAGAGACCCAGTACTTC.

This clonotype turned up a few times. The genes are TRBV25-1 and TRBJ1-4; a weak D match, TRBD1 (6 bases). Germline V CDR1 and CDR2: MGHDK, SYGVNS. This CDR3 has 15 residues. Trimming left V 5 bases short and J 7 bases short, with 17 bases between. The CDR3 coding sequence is TGTGCCAGCAGTTACCCGGGTGGGGGGCTTGAAAAACTGTTTTTT. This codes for CASSYPGGGLEKLFF.

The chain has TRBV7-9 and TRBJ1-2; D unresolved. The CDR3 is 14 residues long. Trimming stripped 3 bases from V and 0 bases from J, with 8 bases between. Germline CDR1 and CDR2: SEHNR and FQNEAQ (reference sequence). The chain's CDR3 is CASSFGSTNYGYTF. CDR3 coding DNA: TGTGCCAGCAGCTTTGGCTCCACTAACTATGGCTACACCTTC.

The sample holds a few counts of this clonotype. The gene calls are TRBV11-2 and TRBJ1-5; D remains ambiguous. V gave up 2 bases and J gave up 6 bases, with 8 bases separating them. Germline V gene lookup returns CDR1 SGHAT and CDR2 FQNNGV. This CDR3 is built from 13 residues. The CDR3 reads CASSLNQGQPQHF. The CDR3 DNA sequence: TGTGCCAGCAGCTTAAATCAAGGTCAGCCCCAGCATTTT.

The CDR3 DNA reads as TGCGCCAGCAGCCCCCTTGCGGACAGATACACCGGGGAGCTGTTTTTT. Protein: CASSPLADRYTGELFF. J is TRBJ2-2 and V is TRBV5-1, with a possible D match to TRBD1 (6 bases). The CDR3 has 16 amino acids. V lost 4 bases and J lost 3, with 16 bases in between. Germline V gene lookup returns CDR1 SGHRS and CDR2 YFSETQ.

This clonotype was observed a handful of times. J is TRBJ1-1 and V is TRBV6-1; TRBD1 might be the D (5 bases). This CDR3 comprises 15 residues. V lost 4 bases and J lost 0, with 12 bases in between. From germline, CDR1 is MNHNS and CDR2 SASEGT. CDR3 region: CASSATAAMNTEAFF. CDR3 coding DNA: TGTGCCAGCAGTGCGACAGCGGCCATGAACACTGAAGCTTTCTTT.

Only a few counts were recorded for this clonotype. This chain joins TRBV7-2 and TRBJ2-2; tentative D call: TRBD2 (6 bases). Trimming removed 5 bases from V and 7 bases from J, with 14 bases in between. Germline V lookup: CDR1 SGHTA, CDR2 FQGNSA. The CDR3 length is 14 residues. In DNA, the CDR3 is TGTGCCAGCAGCCCTGCGGGGCTCGGCGGGGAGCTGTTTTTT. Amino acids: CASSPAGLGGELFF.